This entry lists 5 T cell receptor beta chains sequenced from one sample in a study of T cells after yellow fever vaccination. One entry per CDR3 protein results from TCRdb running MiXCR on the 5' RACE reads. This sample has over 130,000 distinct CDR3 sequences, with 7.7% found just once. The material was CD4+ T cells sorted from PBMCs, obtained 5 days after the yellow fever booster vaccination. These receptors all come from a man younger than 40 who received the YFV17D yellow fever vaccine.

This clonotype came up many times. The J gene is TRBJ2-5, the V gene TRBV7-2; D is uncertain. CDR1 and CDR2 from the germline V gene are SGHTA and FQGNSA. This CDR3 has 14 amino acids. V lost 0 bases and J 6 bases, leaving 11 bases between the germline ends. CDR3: CASSLAGLSKTQYF. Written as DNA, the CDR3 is TGTGCCAGCAGCTTAGCCGGGTTGAGTAAGACCCAGTACTTC.

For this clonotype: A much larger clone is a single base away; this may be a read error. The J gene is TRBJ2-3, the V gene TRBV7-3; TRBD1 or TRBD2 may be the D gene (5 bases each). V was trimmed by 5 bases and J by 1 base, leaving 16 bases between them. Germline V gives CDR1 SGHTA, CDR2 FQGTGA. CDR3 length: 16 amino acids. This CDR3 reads CASSTHLEGRTDTQYF. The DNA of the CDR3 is TGTGCCAGCAGCACCCATCTAGAGGGGCGCACAGATACGCAGTATTTT.

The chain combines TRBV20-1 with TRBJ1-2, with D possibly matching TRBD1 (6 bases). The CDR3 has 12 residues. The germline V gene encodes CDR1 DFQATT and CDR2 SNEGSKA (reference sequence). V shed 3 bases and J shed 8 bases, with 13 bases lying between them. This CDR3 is CSARVGARGYTF. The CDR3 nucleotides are TGCAGTGCTAGGGTGGGGGCCAGGGGCTACACCTTC.

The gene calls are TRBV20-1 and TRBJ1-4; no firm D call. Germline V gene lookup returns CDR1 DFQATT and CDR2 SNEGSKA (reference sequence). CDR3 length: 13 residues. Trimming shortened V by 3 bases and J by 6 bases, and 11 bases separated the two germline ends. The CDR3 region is CSASKGVDEKLFF. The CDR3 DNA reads TGCAGTGCTAGTAAGGGAGTTGATGAAAAACTGTTTTTT.

DNA of the CDR3: TGCGCCAGCAGCCGGGGACAGGGAGGCATCCAAGAGACCCAGTACTTC. Translation gives CASSRGQGGIQETQYF. V and J are TRBV4-3 and TRBJ2-5; the match to TRBD1 covers 9 bases. Germline V gene lookup returns CDR1 LGHNA and CDR2 YSLEER. The CDR3 is 16 residues long. Losses at the gene ends were 4 bases for V and 1 base for J; bases not matched to a gene: 7.